These 18 T cell receptor beta chains were all obtained from the same sample, sequenced in a study of OX40 agonist ivuxolimab in advanced cancers. Sequencing was performed with immunoSEQ multiplex PCR; in TCRdb, only in-frame clones are kept and a portion is missing. The table has around 110,000 clones, more than 85% seen once. The source was CD4+ or CD8+ T cells sorted from blood, collected in a trial of the OX40 agonist ivuxolimab. The receptor set was obtained from an adult with an advanced solid tumor such as melanoma, head and neck, liver or kidney cancer.

The rearrangement joins TRBV9 to TRBJ1-3, with D hard to call. The CDR3 sequence is 15 residues long. Trimming removed 2 bases at V and 2 bases at J, with 11 bases between. Germline lookup yields CDR1 SGDLS and CDR2 YYNGEE. Here the CDR3 DNA reads TGTGCCAGCAGCGTTGGGAGTACTGCTGGAAACACCATATATTTT. Amino acid sequence: CASSVGSTAGNTIYF.

V and J are TRBV7-2 and TRBJ1-5, with D tentatively TRBD1 (6 bases). Deletions cut 7 bases from V and 2 bases from J, with 15 bases between. CDR1 is SGHTA and CDR2 is FQGNSA in the germline V gene. The CDR3 runs to 15 residues. CDR3 DNA: TGTGCCAGCAAGGAGGGGGGGGTTGGCAATCAGCCCCAGCATTTT. It specifies CASKEGGVGNQPQHF.

V and J are TRBV6-5 and TRBJ1-1; D ambiguous. Germline V gene lookup returns CDR1 MNHEY and CDR2 SVGAGI. Trimming left V 6 bases short and J 4 bases short, with 12 bases between. The CDR3 is 13 amino acids. Here the CDR3 DNA reads TGTGCCAGCAGACCGAGCGCGTCCACTGAAGCTTTCTTT. This encodes CASRPSASTEAFF.

This sequence joins TRBV10-3 and TRBJ1-3; D unresolved. V was cut by 2 bases and J by 1 base, with 3 bases left in between. From germline, CDR1 is ENHRY and CDR2 SYGVKD. The CDR3 contains 13 residues. The CDR3 region is CAISEESGNTIYF. CDR3 sequence (DNA): TGTGCCATCAGTGAGGAATCTGGAAACACCATATATTTT.

The rearrangement joins TRBV28 to TRBJ2-7, with D unclear. The V and J ends lost 2 bases and 1 base respectively, with 12 bases between them. Per the germline V gene, CDR1 is MDHEN and CDR2 is SYDVKM. This CDR3 contains 15 residues. CDR3 in amino acids: CASSLPIPLSYEQYF. CDR3 bases: TGTGCCAGCAGTTTACCGATTCCCCTTTCCTACGAGCAGTACTTC.

The chain combines TRBV9 with TRBJ1-1, with D possibly being TRBD1 (5 bases). The germline gives CDR1 SGDLS, CDR2 YYNGEE. The CDR3 extends over 13 amino acids. V was clipped by 1 base and J by 5 bases, with 9 bases between them. The CDR3 sequence is CASSVLGGTEAFF. CDR3 DNA: TGTGCCAGCAGCGTACTCGGGGGGACTGAAGCTTTCTTT.

The V and J genes are TRBV7-9 and TRBJ2-1, with D hard to call. CDR3 length equals 12 residues. Germline assignment: CDR1 SEHNR and CDR2 FQNEAQ (reference sequence). Trimming took off 2 bases at V and 9 bases at J, with 8 bases between the two ends. CDR3: CASSLLPGEQFF. The CDR3 coding sequence is TGTGCCAGCAGCTTACTTCCCGGTGAGCAGTTCTTC.

This clone was recorded a few times. This chain joins TRBV6-5 and TRBJ1-2; D not certain. This CDR3 is 15 amino acids long. Germline V CDR1 and CDR2: MNHEY, SVGAGI. V lost 0 bases and J 1 base, leaving 9 bases between the germline ends. For the CDR3, the DNA is TGTGCCAGCAGTTACTCGGCTAACCTTAACTATGGCTACACCTTC. Translating gives CASSYSANLNYGYTF.

This rearrangement joins TRBV4-3 to TRBJ2-3; TRBD2 aligns across 7 bases. From germline, CDR1 is LGHNA and CDR2 YSLEER. The CDR3 has 17 amino acids. V was clipped by 0 bases and J by 7 bases; unmatched bases: 13. The CDR3 DNA reads as TGCGCCAGCAGCCAAGAAGAGGGCGGGAGAGGTGGGAATACGCAGTATTTT. This translates into CASSQEEGGRGGNTQYF.

The chain links TRBV25-1 to TRBJ2-6; D is uncertain. The CDR3 contains 16 residues. CDR1 and CDR2 (germline): MGHDK, SYGVNS. V lost 2 bases to trimming and J lost 0 bases, with 8 bases between them. CDR3 amino acids: CASSESRNSGANVLTF. CDR3 in DNA: TGTGCCAGCAGTGAAAGTCGGAACTCTGGGGCCAACGTCCTGACTTTC.

V is TRBV5-5 and J is TRBJ1-1; no clear D gene. V was trimmed by 2 bases and J by 8 bases, leaving 19 bases between them. Germline CDR1 reads SGHKS; CDR2 reads YYEKEE (reference sequence). The length of the CDR3 is 15 residues. The CDR3 spells CASSLAPGSVREAFF. The DNA for the CDR3 is TGTGCCAGCAGCTTAGCACCGGGATCCGTACGGGAAGCTTTCTTT.

J is TRBJ2-7 and V is TRBV7-8; D is perhaps TRBD1 (6 bases). Germline CDR1 reads SGHVS; CDR2 reads FQNEAQ. Between the trimmed V and J ends, which lost 1 base and 6 bases, there was a span of 22 bases. This CDR3 has 17 amino acids. In DNA form, the CDR3 reads TGTGCCAGCAGCTTAGTGAATTTTGGGGGCGAGGTTGGCGAGCAGTACTTC. Encoded protein: CASSLVNFGGEVGEQYF.

The chain employs TRBV4-2 and TRBJ2-7; D is ambiguous. The length of the CDR3 is 14 residues. Germline CDR1 and CDR2: LGHNA and YNFKEQ. Trimming cost V 0 bases and J 4 bases, with 10 bases left between them. CDR3 nucleotides: TGTGCCAGCAGCCAAGACTGGATAGCTTACGAGCAGTACTTC. Residues: CASSQDWIAYEQYF.

The CDR3 is CASAPVGTGFYEQYF. In nucleotides, the CDR3 is TGTGCCAGCGCCCCCGTTGGGACTGGCTTCTACGAGCAGTACTTC. The chain joins TRBV7-3 to TRBJ2-7; D possibly corresponds to TRBD2 (6 bases). V was pared by 8 bases and J by 3 bases, with 20 bases between. In germline, CDR1 is SGHTA, CDR2 FQGTGA. The length of the CDR3 is 15 residues.

The genes are TRBV7-9 and TRBJ1-1; TRBD1 matches 8 bases. The V gene's germline CDR1 is SEHNR and CDR2 FQNEAQ (reference sequence). The CDR3 spans 15 residues. Trimming cost V 0 bases and J 4 bases; bases outside gene matches: 4. The CDR3 region is CASSLAAGGPTEAFF. CDR3 DNA sequence: TGTGCCAGCAGCTTAGCCGCAGGGGGCCCCACTGAAGCTTTCTTT. The whole variable domain, remainder taken from reference TRBV7-9 and TRBJ1-1, is DTGVSQNPRHKITKRGQNVTFRCDPISEHNRLYWYRQTLGQGPEFLTYFQNEAQLEKSRLLSDRFSAERPKGSFSTLEIQRTEQGDSAMYLCASSLAAGGPTEAFFGQGTRLTVV.

The rearrangement uses TRBV28 and TRBJ1-2; D is unclear. The CDR3 totals 13 residues. Germline CDR1 reads MDHEN; CDR2 reads SYDVKM. V was clipped by 6 bases and J by 6 bases, with 14 bases between them. CDR3 coding DNA: TGTGCCAGCAGGTTACAGATTCCCCATGGCTACACCTTC. It codes for CASRLQIPHGYTF.

The chain is built from TRBV7-6 and TRBJ2-1, with 7 bases fitting TRBD2. The germline V gene has CDR1 SGHVS and CDR2 FNYEAQ. The CDR3 extends over 17 amino acids. V shed 2 bases and J 5 bases; nucleotides not matched to a gene: 12. As DNA, the CDR3 is TGTGCCAGCAGCTTATGGGAGGGCTCCTCCAGCCACAATGAGCAGTTCTTC. Translating it yields CASSLWEGSSSHNEQFF.

The CDR3 sequence is CASSLPRGPNEQFF. CDR3 coding DNA: TGTGCCAGCAGCTTACCGCGGGGCCCCAATGAGCAGTTCTTC. This chain connects TRBV5-4 to TRBJ2-1, with D perhaps TRBD2 (6 bases). V was clipped by 2 bases and J by 6 bases, with 12 bases between them. Germline CDR1 SGHNT, CDR2 YYREEE (reference sequence). This CDR3 spans 14 amino acids. Full variable domain (outside the CDR3, taken from reference TRBV5-4 and TRBJ2-1): ETGVTQSPTHLIKTRGQQVTLRCSSQSGHNTVSWYQQALGQGPQFIFQYYREEENGRGNFPPRFSGLQFPNYSSELNVNALELDDSALYLCASSLPRGPNEQFFGPGTRLTVL.